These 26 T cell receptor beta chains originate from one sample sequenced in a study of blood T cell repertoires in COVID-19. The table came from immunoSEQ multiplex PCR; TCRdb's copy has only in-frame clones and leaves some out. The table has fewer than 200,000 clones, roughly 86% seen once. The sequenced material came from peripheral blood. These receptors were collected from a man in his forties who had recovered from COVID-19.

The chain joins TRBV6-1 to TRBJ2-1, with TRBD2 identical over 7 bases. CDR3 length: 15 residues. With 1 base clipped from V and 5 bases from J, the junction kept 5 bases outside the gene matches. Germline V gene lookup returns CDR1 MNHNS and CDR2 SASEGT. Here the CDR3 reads CASSEGAGADNEQFF. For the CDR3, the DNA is TGTGCCAGCAGTGAAGGGGCGGGAGCAGACAATGAGCAGTTCTTC.

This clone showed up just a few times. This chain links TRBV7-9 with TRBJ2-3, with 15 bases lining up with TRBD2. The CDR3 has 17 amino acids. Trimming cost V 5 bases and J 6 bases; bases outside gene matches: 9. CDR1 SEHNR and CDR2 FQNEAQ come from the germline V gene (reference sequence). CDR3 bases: TGTGCCAGCAGCCGTGGGACTAGCGGGGGGCCTGGGGATACGCAGTATTTT. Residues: CASSRGTSGGPGDTQYF.

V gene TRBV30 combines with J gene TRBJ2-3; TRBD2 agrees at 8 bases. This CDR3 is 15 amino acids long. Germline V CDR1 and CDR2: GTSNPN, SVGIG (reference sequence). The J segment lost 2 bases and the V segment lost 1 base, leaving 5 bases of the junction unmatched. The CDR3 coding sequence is TGTGCCTGGAGTGCCTTAGCGGGAATCACAGATACGCAGTATTTT. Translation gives CAWSALAGITDTQYF.

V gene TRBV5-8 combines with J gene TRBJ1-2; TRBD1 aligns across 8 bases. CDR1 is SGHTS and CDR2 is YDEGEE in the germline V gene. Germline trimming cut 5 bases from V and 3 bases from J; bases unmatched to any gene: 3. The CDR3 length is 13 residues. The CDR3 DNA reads TGTGCCAGCAGGATGACAGGGGACTATGGCTACACCTTC. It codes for CASRMTGDYGYTF. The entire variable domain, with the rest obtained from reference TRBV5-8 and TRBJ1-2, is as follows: EAGVTQSPTHLIKTRGQQATLRCSPISGHTSVYWYQQALGLGLQFLLWYDEGEERNRGNFPPRFSGRQFPNYSSELNVNALELEDSALYLCASRMTGDYGYTFGSGTRLTVV.

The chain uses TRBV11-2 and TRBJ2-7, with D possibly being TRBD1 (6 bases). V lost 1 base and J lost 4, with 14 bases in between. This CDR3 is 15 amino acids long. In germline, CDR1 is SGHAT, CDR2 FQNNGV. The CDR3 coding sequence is TGTGCCAGCAGCTTAGTACAGGGTCTCCATTACGAGCAGTACTTC. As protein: CASSLVQGLHYEQYF.

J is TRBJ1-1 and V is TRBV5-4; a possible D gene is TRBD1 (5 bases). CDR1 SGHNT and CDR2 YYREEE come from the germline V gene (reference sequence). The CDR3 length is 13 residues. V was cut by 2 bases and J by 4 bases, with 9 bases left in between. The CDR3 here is CASSLLTGTEAFF. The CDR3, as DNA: TGTGCCAGCAGCTTATTAACAGGCACTGAAGCTTTCTTT.

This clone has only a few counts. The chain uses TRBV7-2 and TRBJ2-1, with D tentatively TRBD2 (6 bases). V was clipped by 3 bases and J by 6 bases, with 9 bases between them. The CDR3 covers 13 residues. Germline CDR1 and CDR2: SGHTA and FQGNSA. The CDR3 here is CASSFWGVNEQFF. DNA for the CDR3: TGTGCCAGCAGCTTCTGGGGGGTCAATGAGCAGTTCTTC.

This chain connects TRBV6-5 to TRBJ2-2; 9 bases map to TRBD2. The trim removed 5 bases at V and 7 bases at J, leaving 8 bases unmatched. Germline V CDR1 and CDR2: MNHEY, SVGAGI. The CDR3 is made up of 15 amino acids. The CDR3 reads CASSPFAGGNGELFF. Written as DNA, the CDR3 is TGTGCCAGCAGTCCGTTTGCGGGAGGGAACGGGGAGCTGTTTTTT.

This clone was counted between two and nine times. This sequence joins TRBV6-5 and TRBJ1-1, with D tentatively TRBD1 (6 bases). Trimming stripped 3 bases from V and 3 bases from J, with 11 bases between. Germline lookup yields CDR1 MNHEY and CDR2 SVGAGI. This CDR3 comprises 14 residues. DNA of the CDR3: TGTGCCAGCAGTTATGGCAGGGGAGACACTGAAGCTTTCTTT. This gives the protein CASSYGRGDTEAFF.

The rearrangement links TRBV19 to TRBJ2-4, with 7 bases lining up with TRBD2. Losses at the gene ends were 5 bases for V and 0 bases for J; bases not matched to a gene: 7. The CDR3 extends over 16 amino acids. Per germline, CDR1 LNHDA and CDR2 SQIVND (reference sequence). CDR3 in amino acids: CASSRGTGGAKNIQYF. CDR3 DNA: TGTGCCAGTAGTCGAGGGACGGGGGGAGCCAAAAACATTCAGTACTTC.

The CDR3 sequence: CASSLLAGGPDTQYF. CDR3 in DNA: TGTGCCAGCAGCTTGCTAGCGGGAGGGCCAGATACGCAGTATTTT. V usage is TRBV6-6 and J usage is TRBJ2-3, with TRBD2 identical over 12 bases. The CDR3 consists of 15 residues. Germline V gene lookup returns CDR1 MNHNY and CDR2 SVGAGI (reference sequence). V shed 6 bases and J 4 bases; nucleotides not matched to a gene: 5.

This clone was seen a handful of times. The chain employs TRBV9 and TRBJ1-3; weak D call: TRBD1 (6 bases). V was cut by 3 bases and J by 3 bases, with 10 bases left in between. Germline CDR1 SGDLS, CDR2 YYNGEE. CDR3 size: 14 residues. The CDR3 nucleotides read TGTGCCAGCAGCGCCGGGACATATGGAAACACCATATATTTT. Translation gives CASSAGTYGNTIYF.

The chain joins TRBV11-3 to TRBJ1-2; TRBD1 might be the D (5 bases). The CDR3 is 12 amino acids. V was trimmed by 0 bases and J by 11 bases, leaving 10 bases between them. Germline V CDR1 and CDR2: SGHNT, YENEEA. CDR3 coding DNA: TGTGCCAGCAGCTTAGATAGGACAACTTACACCTTC. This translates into CASSLDRTTYTF.

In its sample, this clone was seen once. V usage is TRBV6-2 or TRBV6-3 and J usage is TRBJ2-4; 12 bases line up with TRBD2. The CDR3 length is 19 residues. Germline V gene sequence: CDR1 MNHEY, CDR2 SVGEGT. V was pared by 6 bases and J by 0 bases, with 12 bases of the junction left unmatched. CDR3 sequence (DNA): TGTGCCAGCAGCCCCATCTCTAGCGGGAGGGCCGGAGCCAAAAACATTCAGTACTTC. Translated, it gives CASSPISSGRAGAKNIQYF.

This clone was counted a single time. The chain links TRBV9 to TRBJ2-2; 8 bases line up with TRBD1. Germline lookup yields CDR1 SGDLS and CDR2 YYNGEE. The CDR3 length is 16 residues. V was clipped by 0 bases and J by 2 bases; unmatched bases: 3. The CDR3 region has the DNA TGTGCCAGCAGCGTAGAGGCAGGGGGCAACACCGGGGAGCTGTTTTTT. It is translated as CASSVEAGGNTGELFF. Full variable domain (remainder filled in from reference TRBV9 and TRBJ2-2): DSGVTQTPKHLITATGQRVTLRCSPRSGDLSVYWYQQSLDQGLQFLIQYYNGEERAKGNILERFSAQQFPDLHSELNLSSLELGDSALYFCASSVEAGGNTGELFFGEGSRLTVL.

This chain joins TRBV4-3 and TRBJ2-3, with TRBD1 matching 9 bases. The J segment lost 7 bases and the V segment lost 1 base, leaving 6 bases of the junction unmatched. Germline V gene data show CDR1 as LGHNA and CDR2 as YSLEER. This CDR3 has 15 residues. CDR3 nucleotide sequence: TGCGCCAGCAGCCAAGGGACAGGGGAAGTAAATACGCAGTATTTT. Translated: CASSQGTGEVNTQYF.

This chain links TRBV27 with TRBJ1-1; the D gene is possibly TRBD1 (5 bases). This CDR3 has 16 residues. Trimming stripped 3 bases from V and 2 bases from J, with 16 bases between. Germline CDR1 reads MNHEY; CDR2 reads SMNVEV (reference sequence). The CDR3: CASSLVGVGGNTEAFF. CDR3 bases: TGTGCCAGCAGTTTGGTGGGTGTGGGGGGAAACACTGAAGCTTTCTTT.

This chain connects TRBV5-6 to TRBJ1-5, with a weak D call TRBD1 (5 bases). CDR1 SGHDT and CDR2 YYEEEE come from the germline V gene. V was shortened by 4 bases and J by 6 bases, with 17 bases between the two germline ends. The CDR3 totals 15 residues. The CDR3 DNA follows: TGTGCCAGCAGCCGCTTCGGGGGGGTTGCTCAGCCCCAGCATTTT. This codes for CASSRFGGVAQPQHF.

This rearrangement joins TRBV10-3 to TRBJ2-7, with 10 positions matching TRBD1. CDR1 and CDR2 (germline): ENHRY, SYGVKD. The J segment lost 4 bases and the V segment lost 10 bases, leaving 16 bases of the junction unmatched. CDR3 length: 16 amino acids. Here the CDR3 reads CATNSMAGTGVYEQYF. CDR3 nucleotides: TGTGCCACCAACTCAATGGCCGGGACAGGGGTATACGAGCAGTACTTC.

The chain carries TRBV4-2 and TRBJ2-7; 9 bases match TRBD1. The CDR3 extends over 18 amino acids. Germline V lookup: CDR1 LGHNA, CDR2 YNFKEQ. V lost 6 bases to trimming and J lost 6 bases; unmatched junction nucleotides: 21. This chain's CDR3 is CASSLQQGAPTMAGEQYF. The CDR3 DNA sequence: TGTGCCAGCAGTCTTCAACAGGGGGCGCCGACGATGGCAGGCGAGCAGTACTTC.

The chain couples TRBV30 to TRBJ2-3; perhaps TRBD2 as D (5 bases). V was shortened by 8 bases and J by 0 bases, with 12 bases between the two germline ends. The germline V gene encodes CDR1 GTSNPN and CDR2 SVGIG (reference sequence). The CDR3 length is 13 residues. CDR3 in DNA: TGTGCCCGTTCTCCGGGGAGCACAGATACGCAGTATTTT. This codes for CARSPGSTDTQYF.

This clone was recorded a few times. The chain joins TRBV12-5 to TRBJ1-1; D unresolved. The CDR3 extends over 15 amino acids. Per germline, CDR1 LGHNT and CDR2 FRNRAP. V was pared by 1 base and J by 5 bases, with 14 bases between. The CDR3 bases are TGTGCTAGTGGTTTGGGGCTCGGGGTTGAAACTGAAGCTTTCTTT. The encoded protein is CASGLGLGVETEAFF.

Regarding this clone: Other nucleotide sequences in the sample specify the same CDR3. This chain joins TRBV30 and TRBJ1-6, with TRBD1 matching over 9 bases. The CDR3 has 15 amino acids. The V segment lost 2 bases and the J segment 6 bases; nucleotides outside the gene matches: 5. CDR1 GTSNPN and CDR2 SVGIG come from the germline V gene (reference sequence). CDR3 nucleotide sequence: TGTGCCTGGAGTCAGGGACAGGGTGGTAATTCACCCCTCCACTTT. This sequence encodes CAWSQGQGGNSPLHF. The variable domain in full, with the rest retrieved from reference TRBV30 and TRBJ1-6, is SQTIHQWPATLVQPVGSPLSLECTVEGTSNPNLYWYRQAAGRGLQLLFYSVGIGQISSEVPQNLSASRPQDRQFILSSKKLLLSDSGFYLCAWSQGQGGNSPLHFGNGTRLTVT.

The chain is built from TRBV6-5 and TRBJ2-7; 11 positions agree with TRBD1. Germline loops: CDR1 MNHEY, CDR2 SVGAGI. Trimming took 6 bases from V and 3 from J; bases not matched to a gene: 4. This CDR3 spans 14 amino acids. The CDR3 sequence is CASRAGTGGYEQYF. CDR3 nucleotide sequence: TGTGCCAGCAGAGCCGGGACAGGGGGCTACGAGCAGTACTTC.

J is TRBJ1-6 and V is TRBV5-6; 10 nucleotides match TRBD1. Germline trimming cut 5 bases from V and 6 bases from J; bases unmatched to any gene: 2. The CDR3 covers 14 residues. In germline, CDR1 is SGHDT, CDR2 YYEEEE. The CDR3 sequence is CASSRDRGNSPLHF. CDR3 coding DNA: TGTGCCAGCAGTCGGGACAGGGGTAATTCACCCCTCCACTTT.

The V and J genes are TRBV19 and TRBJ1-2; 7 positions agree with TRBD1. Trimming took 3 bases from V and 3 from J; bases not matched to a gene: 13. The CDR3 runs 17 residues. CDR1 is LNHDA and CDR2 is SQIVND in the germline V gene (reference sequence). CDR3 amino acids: CASSISTITGVYYGYTF. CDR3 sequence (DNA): TGTGCCAGTAGTATCTCGACCATCACAGGGGTATACTATGGCTACACCTTC. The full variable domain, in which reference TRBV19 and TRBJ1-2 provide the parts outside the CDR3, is DGGITQSPKYLFRKEGQNVTLSCEQNLNHDAMYWYRQDPGQGLRLIYYSQIVNDFQKGDIAEGYSVSREKKESFPLTVTSAQKNPTAFYLCASSISTITGVYYGYTFGSGTRLTVV.